This TCR beta chain was profiled in a study of blood T cell repertoires in COVID-19 (dated by TCRdb to the early 2020s). Study-level background: The collaborator samples originated in the United States, Italy and Spain and spanned the acute and convalescent phases of COVID-19. The repertoires were released in a freely available public database meant as a resource for research on the immune response to SARS-CoV-2. Where available, HLA class I and class II types were obtained from metadata supplied by the sample provider rather than from assay-based typing. A de-identified subject ID, COVID-19 status, age in years and sex were almost always included in the sample metadata. The prospective study material was composed of cDNA or gDNA derived from T cells, B-cell-depleted T cells, or PBMCs. Subjects who had been exposed to COVID-19, were actively infected with it, or had recovered from it provided the deeply sampled blood TCRbeta repertoires that made up the dataset. The samples were drawn from two sources: the first 160 participants of the ongoing ImmuneRACE study, and 950 to 1,500 subjects contributed by 6 global collaborators.

TCRbeta CDR3 regions were amplified from genomic DNA using the immunoSEQ Assay, a bias-controlled multiplex PCR. The authors' analysis ran thus. The number of nucleated cells in each sample was estimated from the amplification of reference gene primers within the assay. Sequence reads were collapsed and filtered to measure the absolute abundance of every unique TCRbeta CDR3 rearrangement. Productive Simpson clonality was computed per sample as the square root of Simpson's diversity index over productive rearrangements. TCRdb's version of the immuneACCESS table is confined to in-frame rearrangements and falls short of the full clone set. An unresolved V gene accounts for under half of the shortfall where checked; the remainder is of unknown origin. That table supplies the V and J calls and clone size; D and trimming were determined from the DNA. Recorded for this sample are 390,000 or so clones; around nine tenths of them occurred a single time. Roughly 9.4% of the sample belongs to the ten largest clones.

Concerning this clone: Its cognate antigen has yet to be identified. No clone much larger than this one lies a single base away; base qualities are absent.

Participants in the prospective study were enrolled through a virtual design, were aged roughly 18 to 100 years, and lived in about two dozen United States geographic areas. To assign participants to cohorts, the prospective study relied on clinical history that participants themselves reported in a screening survey and a study questionnaire. For ImmuneRACE Cohort 3, a participant was defined as recovered based on two consecutive negative NP/OP PCR tests, clearance by a healthcare professional, or resolution of symptoms. Each participant in the prospective study had whole blood, serum and a nasopharyngeal or oropharyngeal swab collected by mobile phlebotomists. Over a 2-month period, participants in the prospective study had the option of providing additional blood draws and questionnaires. Blood samples from the prospective study were shipped frozen or at room temperature prior to DNA extraction.

Overall study results and their limits: How much clinical and demographic metadata was included differed by source and by participant, and the metadata was provided uncurated.

The sequenced sample consisted of PBMCs or T cells enriched from blood (not recorded which). This clonotype was obtained from a woman between 50 and 59 years old who had recovered from COVID-19.

The DNA sequence reads TGTGCCAGCAGTTTAAGAGGGTTGGGGAATCAGCCCCAGCATTTT. Its protein product is CASSLRGLGNQPQHF. The chain couples TRBV28 to TRBJ1-5; the D gene assignment is ambiguous. Including the terminal cysteine and phenylalanine, the CDR3 comprises 15 residues. Kept here is only the CDR3 DNA, which spans 45 bases and is read in frame from base 1. V and J lose 2 bases and 4 bases, and a span of 12 bases separates them. CDR1 and CDR2 are drawn from the germline V gene: MDHEN, SYDVKM.